What follows is one T cell receptor beta chain and its context. The sample comes from a study of T cells in Graves' hyperthyroidism and ophthalmopathy. The CDR3 loop spans 14 amino acids. The V end was cut by 4 bases, the J end by 1 base, with 14 bases between. Per the germline V gene, CDR1 is GTSNPN and CDR2 is SVGIG (reference sequence). Amplification of TCR beta CDR3 regions was performed using RNA transcripts as template. RT-PCR in the first round (using the HTBI primer set) targeted the TCR CDR3. TCRdb called the multiplex PCR reads again in MiXCR, with one record for every CDR3 protein. The sample shows 500,000 to 600,000 distinct CDR3 sequences, over 15% of them seen only once.

The sequenced sample was blood. The receptor was derived from a woman between 18 and 29 years old with Graves' hyperthyroidism. V gene TRBV30 combines with J gene TRBJ2-7; D remains ambiguous. CDR3 nucleotide sequence: TGTGCCTGGACGGCGGCAGGACCTTCCTACGAGCAGTACTTC. This translates into CAWTAAGPSYEQYF. The whole variable domain, filled in from reference TRBV30 and TRBJ2-7, reads SQTIHQWPATLVQPVGSPLSLECTVEGTSNPNLYWYRQAAGRGLQLLFYSVGIGQISSEVPQNLSASRPQDRQFILSSKKLLLSDSGFYLCAWTAAGPSYEQYFGPGTRLTVT.